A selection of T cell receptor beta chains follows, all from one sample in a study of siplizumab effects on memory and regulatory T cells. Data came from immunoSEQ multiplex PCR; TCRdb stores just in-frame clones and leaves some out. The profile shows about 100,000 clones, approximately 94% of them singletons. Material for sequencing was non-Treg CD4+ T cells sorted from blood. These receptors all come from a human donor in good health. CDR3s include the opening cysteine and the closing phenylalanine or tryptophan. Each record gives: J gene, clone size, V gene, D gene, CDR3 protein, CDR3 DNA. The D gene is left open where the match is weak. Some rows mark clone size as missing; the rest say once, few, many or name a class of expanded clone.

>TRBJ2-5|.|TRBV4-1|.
CASSQSGYQETQYF
TGCGCCAGCAGCCAGTCAGGGTACCAAGAGACCCAGTACTTC
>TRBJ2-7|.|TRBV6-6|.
CASSYVEYEQYF
TGTGCCAGCAGTTACGTGGAATACGAGCAGTACTTC
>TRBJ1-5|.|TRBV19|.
CASSVETVYQPQHF
TGTGCCAGTAGTGTAGAGACAGTTTATCAGCCCCAGCATTTT
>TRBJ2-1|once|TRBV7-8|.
CASVEGSYNEQFF
TGTGCCAGCGTCGAGGGGTCCTACAATGAGCAGTTCTTC
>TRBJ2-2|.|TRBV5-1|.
CASSLSTDRTGELFF
TGCGCCAGCAGCTTGAGTACAGATCGGACCGGGGAGCTGTTTTTT
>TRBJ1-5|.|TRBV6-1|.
CASSEYITGSQHF
TGTGCCAGCAGTGAATACATTACGGGGTCCCAGCATTTT
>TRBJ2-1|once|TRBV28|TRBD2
CASSLGSGSSGEQFF
TGTGCCAGCAGTTTAGGCAGCGGGAGTTCCGGTGAGCAGTTCTTC
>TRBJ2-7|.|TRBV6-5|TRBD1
CASSYTGTGVPLEQYF
TGTGCCAGCAGTTACACGGGGACAGGGGTTCCCCTCGAGCAGTACTTC
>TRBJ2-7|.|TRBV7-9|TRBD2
CASSLVGTTSEQYF
TGTGCCAGCAGCTTAGTGGGGACTACCTCCGAGCAGTACTTC
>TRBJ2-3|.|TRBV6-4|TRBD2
CASSVQAGLSTDTQYF
TGTGCCAGCAGCGTCCAGGCGGGACTAAGCACAGATACGCAGTATTTT
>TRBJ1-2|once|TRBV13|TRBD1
CASSSANRGRFNYGYTF
TGTGCCAGCAGCTCCGCTAACAGGGGGCGCTTCAACTATGGCTACACCTTC
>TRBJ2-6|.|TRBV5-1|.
CASSLGGFSGANVLTF
TGCGCCAGCAGCTTGGGGGGTTTCTCTGGGGCCAACGTCCTGACTTTC
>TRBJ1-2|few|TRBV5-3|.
CASSFTSGARGGYTF
TGTGCCAGCAGCTTTACGTCCGGGGCGCGTGGAGGCTACACCTTC
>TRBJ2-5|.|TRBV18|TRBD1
CASSPRDRVPWETQYF
TGTGCCAGCTCACCCCGGGACAGGGTCCCGTGGGAGACCCAGTACTTC
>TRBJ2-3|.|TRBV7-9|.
CASSLFRDSTDTQYF
TGTGCCAGCAGCTTATTCCGGGACAGCACAGATACGCAGTATTTT
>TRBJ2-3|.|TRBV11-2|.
CASSPSTDTQYF
TGTGCCAGCAGTCCTAGCACAGATACGCAGTATTTT
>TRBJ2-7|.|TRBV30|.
CAWSGTASQQYF
TGTGCCTGGAGCGGGACTGCCAGCCAGCAGTACTTC
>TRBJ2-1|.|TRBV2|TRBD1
CASSPPGTGFNEQFF
TGTGCCAGCAGCCCCCCCGGGACAGGGTTCAATGAGCAGTTCTTC
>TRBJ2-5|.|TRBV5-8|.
CASSSGGPGDQYF
TGTGCCAGCAGCTCTGGGGGACCAGGGGACCAGTACTTC
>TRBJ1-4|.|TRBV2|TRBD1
CASRAGTGVYSEKLFF
TGTGCCAGCAGGGCCGGGACAGGGGTTTATTCTGAAAAACTGTTTTTT
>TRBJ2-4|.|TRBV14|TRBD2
CASSQGLAGDIQYF
TGTGCCAGCAGCCAGGGACTAGCTGGAGACATTCAGTACTTC
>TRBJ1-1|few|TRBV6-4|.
CASRMDRNTEAFF
TGTGCCAGCAGGATGGACAGGAACACTGAAGCTTTCTTT
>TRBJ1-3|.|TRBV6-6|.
CASKRRDVSSNTIYF
TGTGCCAGTAAGAGAAGGGACGTTTCATCGAACACCATATATTTT
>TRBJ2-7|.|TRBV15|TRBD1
CATSREDRGHEQYF
TGTGCCACCAGCAGAGAAGACAGGGGGCACGAGCAGTACTTC
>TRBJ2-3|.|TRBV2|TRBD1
CASNRGSGDTQYF
TGTGCCAGCAACAGGGGGTCCGGAGATACGCAGTATTTT
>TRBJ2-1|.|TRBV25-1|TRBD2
CASSLRLAGGTYNEQFF
TGTGCCAGCAGTCTACGACTAGCGGGAGGTACCTACAATGAGCAGTTCTTC
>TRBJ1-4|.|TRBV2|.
CASSERGSTPKLFF
TGTGCCAGCAGTGAACGGGGCAGTACTCCAAAACTGTTTTTT
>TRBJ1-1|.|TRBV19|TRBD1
CASNTDRFATEAFF
TGTGCCAGTAATACGGACAGGTTCGCGACTGAAGCTTTCTTT
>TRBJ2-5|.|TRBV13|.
CASSGSKGETQYF
TGTGCCAGCAGCGGTTCCAAGGGCGAGACCCAGTACTTC
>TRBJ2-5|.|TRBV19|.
CASSIGPGDSTQYF
TGTGCCAGTAGTATTGGCCCAGGGGATTCAACCCAGTACTTC
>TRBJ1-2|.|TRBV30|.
CAWIRGLLRGYTF
TGTGCCTGGATCCGGGGCCTGCTAAGAGGCTACACCTTC
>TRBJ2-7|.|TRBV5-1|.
CASSLGLGSYEQYF
TGCGCCAGCAGCTTGGGGCTAGGGTCCTACGAGCAGTACTTC
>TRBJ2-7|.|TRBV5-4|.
CASSLSPYEQYF
TGTGCCAGCAGCTTATCCCCCTACGAGCAGTACTTC
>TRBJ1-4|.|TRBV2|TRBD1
CASKQGDSNEKLFF
TGTGCCAGCAAACAGGGGGACAGTAATGAAAAACTGTTTTTT
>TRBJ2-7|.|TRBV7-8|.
CASSSRTGANEQYF
TGTGCCAGCAGCTCTAGGACCGGGGCCAACGAGCAGTACTTC
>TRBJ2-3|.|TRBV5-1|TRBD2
CASSLTSGTDTQYF
TGCGCCAGCAGCTTAACTAGCGGGACAGATACGCAGTATTTT
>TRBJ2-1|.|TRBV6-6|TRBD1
CASSLGAGTGSNEQFF
TGTGCCAGCAGTTTGGGTGCAGGGACAGGGTCTAATGAGCAGTTCTTC
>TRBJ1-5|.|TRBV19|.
CASKGGEGGPQHF
TGTGCCAGTAAAGGAGGAGAGGGGGGGCCCCAGCATTTT
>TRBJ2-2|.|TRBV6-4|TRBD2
CASSVATSGDANTGELFF
TGTGCCAGCAGTGTGGCGACTAGCGGGGATGCGAACACCGGGGAGCTGTTTTTT
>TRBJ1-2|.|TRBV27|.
CASSRMGRSGDGYTF
TGTGCCAGCAGCCGAATGGGCAGGTCCGGGGATGGCTACACCTTC
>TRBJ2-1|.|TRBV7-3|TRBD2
CASSLMPSGNNEQFF
TGTGCCAGCAGCTTAATGCCTAGCGGGAATAATGAGCAGTTCTTC
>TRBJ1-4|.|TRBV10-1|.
CASSAGQANEKLFF
TGCGCCAGCAGTGCGGGACAAGCTAATGAAAAACTGTTTTTT
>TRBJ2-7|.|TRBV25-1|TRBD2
CASSESGGGSYEQYF
TGTGCCAGCAGTGAATCGGGGGGAGGGTCCTACGAGCAGTACTTC
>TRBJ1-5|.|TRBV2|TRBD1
CASRGMPGTDPSNQPQHF
TGTGCCAGCAGAGGTATGCCAGGGACAGACCCTAGCAATCAGCCCCAGCATTTT
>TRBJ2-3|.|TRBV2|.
CASTETDTQYF
TGTGCCAGCACCGAGACAGATACGCAGTATTTT
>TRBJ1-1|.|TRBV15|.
CATRPREGGRTEAFF
TGTGCCACCAGACCTAGGGAAGGGGGACGCACTGAAGCTTTCTTT
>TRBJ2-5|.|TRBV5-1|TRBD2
CASSSGLGWETQYF
TGCGCCAGCAGCTCTGGACTAGGATGGGAGACCCAGTACTTC
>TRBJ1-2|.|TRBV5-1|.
CASSFQETHYGYTF
TGCGCCAGCAGCTTCCAGGAGACCCACTATGGCTACACCTTC
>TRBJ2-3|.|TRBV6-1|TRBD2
CASSFIAGSTDTQYF
TGTGCCAGCAGTTTCATAGCGGGGAGCACAGATACGCAGTATTTT
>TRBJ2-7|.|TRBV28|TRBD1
CASRETGTVRYEQYF
TGTGCCAGCAGGGAAACCGGGACAGTCCGCTACGAGCAGTACTTC
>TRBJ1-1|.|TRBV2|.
CASSPTGNMNTEAFF
TGTGCCAGCAGCCCGACAGGTAACATGAACACTGAAGCTTTCTTT
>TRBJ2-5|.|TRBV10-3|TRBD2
CAISEGLAGDPTQYF
TGTGCCATCAGTGAGGGACTAGCGGGAGACCCGACCCAGTACTTC